One sample yielded the 28 T cell receptor beta chains listed below, sequenced in a study of CD8+ T cells in alopecia areata. TCR sequencing used cDNA made by reverse transcription of extracted RNA. Method: immunoSEQ multiplex PCR; TCRdb's copy keeps in-frame clones and lacks some. This sample has around 150,000 clones, with 62% found just once. The sequenced sample consisted of CD8+ T cells sorted from blood. The receptors here all came from a human donor in good health.

This chain joins TRBV7-8 and TRBJ2-5; maybe TRBD1 (6 bases). Germline V gene lookup returns CDR1 SGHVS and CDR2 FQNEAQ. With 1 base removed from V and 1 base from J, the gap between germline ends came to 10 bases. This CDR3 is 15 amino acids long. The CDR3 nucleotides are TGTGCCAGCAGCTTAGATCGCAGGGGCCAAGAGACCCAGTACTTC. As protein: CASSLDRRGQETQYF.

The rearrangement joins TRBV27 to TRBJ2-7; 15 positions match TRBD2. CDR1 and CDR2 from the germline V gene are MNHEY and SMNVEV (reference sequence). The CDR3 runs to 16 residues. V lost 6 bases and J lost 1; bases outside the gene matches: 4. As DNA, the CDR3 is TGTGCCAGCAGGGGACTAGCGGGAGGTCCTTCCTACGAGCAGTACTTC. Translating it yields CASRGLAGGPSYEQYF.

This clone was recorded once. The rearrangement joins TRBV27 to TRBJ2-7; D is unresolved. Germline values: CDR1 MNHEY, CDR2 SMNVEV (reference sequence). This CDR3 is 14 amino acids long. With 0 bases removed from V and 5 bases from J, the gap between germline ends came to 11 bases. The CDR3: CASSLSAQIHEQYF. Written as DNA, the CDR3 is TGTGCCAGCAGTTTATCTGCCCAGATCCACGAGCAGTACTTC.

The rearrangement links TRBV15 to TRBJ1-1; D is unresolved. Between the trimmed V and J ends, which lost 5 bases and 0 bases, there was a span of 7 bases. This CDR3 is built from 13 residues. Germline CDR1 reads LNHNV; CDR2 reads YYDKDF (reference sequence). As DNA, the CDR3 is TGTGCCACCAGCGCAGTAATGAACACTGAAGCTTTCTTT. Translating it yields CATSAVMNTEAFF.

The chain employs TRBV6-1 and TRBJ2-7; a possible D gene is TRBD2 (5 bases). V lost 8 bases and J 6 bases, leaving 11 bases between the germline ends. This CDR3 has 11 amino acids. CDR1 and CDR2 (germline): MNHNS, SASEGT. The CDR3 DNA reads as TGTGCCAGCGACCAGGACTTCGAGCAGTACTTC. Amino acids: CASDQDFEQYF.

The chain combines TRBV27 with TRBJ1-1, with no clear D. This CDR3 has 12 amino acids. Germline CDR1 MNHEY, CDR2 SMNVEV (reference sequence). V shed 4 bases and J shed 4 bases, with 7 bases lying between them. DNA of the CDR3: TGTGCCAGCAGTTCGAGGACCACTGAAGCTTTCTTT. This sequence encodes CASSSRTTEAFF.

This chain connects TRBV13 to TRBJ2-3; the match to TRBD2 covers 8 bases. The junction had 9 bases not matched to a gene; V was cut back by 1 base and J by 6 bases. Per germline, CDR1 PRHDT and CDR2 FYEKMQ (reference sequence). CDR3 length equals 16 residues. CDR3 region: CASSLAGGPNDDTQYF. Here the CDR3 DNA reads TGTGCCAGCAGCTTAGCGGGAGGGCCCAACGACGATACGCAGTATTTT.

This clone is classed as large. J is TRBJ2-2 and V is TRBV6-4; D gene unclear. Germline CDR1 MRHNA, CDR2 SNTAGT. The CDR3 sequence is 13 residues long. Trimming removed 0 bases from V and 4 bases from J, with 3 bases in between. CDR3 coding DNA: TGTGCCAGCAGTGACTCGGGCACCGGGGAGCTGTTTTTT. It yields the protein CASSDSGTGELFF.

The CDR3 bases are TGCAGCGTTGAAGTTGTACTAGCGGGAGCCGAGCAGTACTTC. Protein product: CSVEVVLAGAEQYF. The genes are TRBV29-1 and TRBJ2-7, with 11 bases aligning to TRBD2. The CDR3 extends over 14 amino acids. Losses at the gene ends were 1 base for V and 6 bases for J; bases not matched to a gene: 5. Germline V lookup: CDR1 SQVTM, CDR2 ANQGSEA.

The count of this clone is one. The rearrangement uses TRBV9 and TRBJ2-7, with unresolved D. The CDR3 contains 14 residues. Trimming removed 0 bases at V and 0 bases at J, with 7 bases between. Looked up from germline, CDR1 is SGDLS and CDR2 is YYNGEE. CDR3 protein: CASSVESVSYEQYF. In DNA form, the CDR3 reads TGTGCCAGCAGCGTAGAAAGCGTCTCCTACGAGCAGTACTTC.

The genes are TRBV12-5 and TRBJ1-2; D uncertain. V lost 4 bases, J lost 8 bases, and 11 bases lay in between. The CDR3 is made up of 12 amino acids. Germline values: CDR1 LGHNT, CDR2 FRNRAP. CDR3 region: CASGSYGEGYTF. In DNA form, the CDR3 reads TGTGCTAGTGGTTCATACGGGGAGGGCTACACCTTC.

This clone was seen a handful of times. The V call is TRBV23-1, the J call TRBJ2-2; D is uncertain. TRBV23-1 is given ORF status, its function remaining uncertain. V lost 6 bases and J 8 bases, leaving 10 bases between the germline ends. CDR3 length equals 12 residues. CDR3 residues: CASSRAAGELFF. The CDR3 DNA reads TGCGCCAGCAGCCGGGCCGCAGGGGAGCTGTTTTTT.

The chain joins TRBV4-1 to TRBJ2-7, with a tentative D call TRBD2 (5 bases). V lost 0 bases and J lost 4, with 7 bases in between. Germline CDR1 reads MGHRA; CDR2 reads YSYEKL. CDR3 length: 13 amino acids. This CDR3 is CASSQDREYEQYF. DNA for the CDR3: TGCGCCAGCAGCCAAGATCGGGAATACGAGCAGTACTTC.

This chain links TRBV6-5 with TRBJ1-1; 7 bases map to TRBD1. After removal of 5 bases from V and 1 base from J, the junction contained 4 bases not matched to a gene. CDR3 length equals 14 residues. The germline CDR1 and CDR2 sequences are MNHEY and SVGAGI. CDR3 in DNA: TGTGCCAGCAGTCCAGGGGGGGGGAACACTGAAGCTTTCTTT. Translated: CASSPGGGNTEAFF.

The chain combines TRBV4-1 with TRBJ1-1; no firm D call. Germline assignment: CDR1 MGHRA and CDR2 YSYEKL. The CDR3 has 14 amino acids. The V gene lost 0 bases and the J gene lost 5 bases, with 10 bases spanning the gap. CDR3 coding DNA: TGCGCCAGCAGCCAAGATAGTATCCGGACTGAAGCTTTCTTT. Protein: CASSQDSIRTEAFF.

This clone came up a few times. The rearrangement links TRBV29-1 to TRBJ2-7; TRBD1 matches at 7 bases. The CDR3 is 14 residues long. From germline, CDR1 is SQVTM and CDR2 ANQGSEA. The trim removed 3 bases at V and 3 bases at J, leaving 8 bases unmatched. CDR3 coding DNA: TGCAGCGTTGAGGGGGACAGTGGAGGCTACGAGCAGTACTTC. Translated, it gives CSVEGDSGGYEQYF.

The table lists this clone with a few counts. The chain uses TRBV27 and TRBJ2-5; D is uncertain. Germline CDR1 is MNHEY and CDR2 is SMNVEV (reference sequence). This CDR3 spans 13 amino acids. V was pared by 6 bases and J by 0 bases, with 8 bases between. As DNA, the CDR3 is TGTGCCAGCAGATGGCAGGACCAAGAGACCCAGTACTTC. Protein sequence: CASRWQDQETQYF.

The chain combines TRBV4-1 with TRBJ2-3, with 9 positions matching TRBD2. In germline, CDR1 is MGHRA, CDR2 YSYEKL. V lost 4 bases and J lost 4; bases outside the gene matches: 6. The CDR3 totals 15 residues. CDR3 coding DNA: TGCGCCAGCAGCCTAATAGGGACTAGCCCAGATACGCAGTATTTT. Translation: CASSLIGTSPDTQYF.

J is TRBJ2-7 and V is TRBV6-1, with D perhaps matching TRBD2 (6 bases). From germline, CDR1 is MNHNS and CDR2 SASEGT. Deletions cut 5 bases from V and 1 base from J, with 9 bases between. This CDR3 has 13 residues. The CDR3 DNA sequence: TGTGCCAGCAGTCCCCGGGGGTCCTACGAGCAGTACTTC. Amino acids: CASSPRGSYEQYF.

CDR3 DNA: TGTGCCAGCAGCGGAACCGGGAGGATCGGCTACAATGAGCAGTTCTTC. Residues: CASSGTGRIGYNEQFF. The genes are TRBV9 and TRBJ2-1, with 7 bases lining up with TRBD2. The V gene's germline CDR1 is SGDLS and CDR2 YYNGEE. Trimming took 3 bases from V and 3 from J; bases not matched to a gene: 9. CDR3 length: 16 residues. The full variable domain, in which reference TRBV9 and TRBJ2-1 provide the parts outside the CDR3, is DSGVTQTPKHLITATGQRVTLRCSPRSGDLSVYWYQQSLDQGLQFLIQYYNGEERAKGNILERFSAQQFPDLHSELNLSSLELGDSALYFCASSGTGRIGYNEQFFGPGTRLTVL.

This chain connects TRBV7-2 to TRBJ2-5, with unresolved D. V lost 8 bases and J lost 5, with 9 bases in between. This CDR3 spans 11 amino acids. CDR1 is SGHTA, CDR2 FQGNSA, per germline. The CDR3 sequence: CASYNRETQYF. CDR3 bases: TGTGCCAGCTACAATCGGGAGACCCAGTACTTC. The full variable domain, with the rest looked up from reference TRBV7-2 and TRBJ2-5, is GAGVSQSPSNKVTEKGKDVELRCDPISGHTALYWYRQSLGQGLEFLIYFQGNSAPDKSGLPSDRFSAERTGGSVSTLTIQRTQQEDSAVYLCASYNRETQYFGPGTRLLVL.

This clone has a single count. In nucleotides, the CDR3 is TGCGCCAGCAGCCCGTTTGCGGGAGGCTACAATGAGCAGTTCTTC. Translated: CASSPFAGGYNEQFF. The rearrangement links TRBV5-1 to TRBJ2-1; 8 nucleotides match TRBD2. Germline CDR1 and CDR2: SGHRS and YFSETQ. The CDR3 runs 15 residues. Unmatched junction bases numbered 6, after V lost 4 bases and J lost 3 bases.

The chain employs TRBV4-1 and TRBJ2-1; D is perhaps TRBD2 (5 bases). The CDR3 extends over 18 amino acids. Germline CDR1 reads MGHRA; CDR2 reads YSYEKL. Trimming stripped 1 base from V and 7 bases from J, with 23 bases between. CDR3 sequence: CASSQVVRDLGGSNEQFF. In nucleotides, the CDR3 is TGCGCCAGCAGCCAAGTTGTCCGCGATCTAGGTGGGAGTAATGAGCAGTTCTTC.

The CDR3 DNA reads as TGTGCCAGCACTCACAAGGCGGATAGCTCCTACAATGAGCAGTTCTTC. This translates into CASTHKADSSYNEQFF. The gene calls are TRBV28 and TRBJ2-1, with unresolved D. Trimming removed 7 bases from V and 0 bases from J, with 16 bases in between. Looked up from germline, CDR1 is MDHEN and CDR2 is SYDVKM. CDR3 length: 16 residues.

The chain has TRBV10-3 and TRBJ1-2; 7 nucleotides align to TRBD1. This CDR3 has 13 residues. V was clipped by 8 bases and J by 4 bases; unmatched bases: 7. The germline V gene has CDR1 ENHRY and CDR2 SYGVKD. The CDR3 region is CAIATGKGYGYTF. The CDR3 region has the DNA TGTGCCATCGCGACAGGGAAGGGCTATGGCTACACCTTC.

This clone was seen more than once but under ten times. The CDR3 sequence is CASSPWTGGFQETQYF. The CDR3 DNA is TGCGCCAGCAGCCCATGGACAGGCGGCTTCCAAGAGACCCAGTACTTC. The chain employs TRBV5-1 and TRBJ2-5; 7 positions agree with TRBD1. The CDR3 runs 16 residues. V lost 4 bases and J lost 1; bases outside the gene matches: 10. Germline CDR1 reads SGHRS; CDR2 reads YFSETQ.

The CDR3, as DNA: TGTGCCAGCAGTTTAGGGTCCGGTGAGCAGTTCTTC. This translates into CASSLGSGEQFF. This sequence joins TRBV28 and TRBJ2-1, with D unclear. Trimming left V 2 bases short and J 9 bases short, with 8 bases between. CDR1 is MDHEN and CDR2 is SYDVKM in the germline V gene. CDR3 length: 12 amino acids. Full variable domain (missing parts from reference TRBV28 and TRBJ2-1): DVKVTQSSRYLVKRTGEKVFLECVQDMDHENMFWYRQDPGLGLRLIYFSYDVKMKEKGDIPEGYSVSREKKERFSLILESASTNQTSMYLCASSLGSGEQFFGPGTRLTVL.

This clone was counted once. The CDR3 nucleotides are TGTGCCAGCAGCCGACTAGCGGGAGGGGATGAGCAGTTCTTC. Translating it yields CASSRLAGGDEQFF. The chain uses TRBV7-9 and TRBJ2-1; 14 bases fit TRBD2. The CDR3 runs to 14 residues. V was pared by 5 bases and J by 8 bases, with 2 bases of the junction left unmatched. Per the germline V gene, CDR1 is SEHNR and CDR2 is FQNEAQ (reference sequence). Complete variable domain (other parts from reference TRBV7-9 and TRBJ2-1): DTGVSQNPRHKITKRGQNVTFRCDPISEHNRLYWYRQTLGQGPEFLTYFQNEAQLEKSRLLSDRFSAERPKGSFSTLEIQRTEQGDSAMYLCASSRLAGGDEQFFGPGTRLTVL.